This is a list of T cell receptor beta chains from one sample in a study of T cells in Graves' hyperthyroidism and ophthalmopathy. TCRdb re-analysed the multiplex PCR reads in MiXCR, keeping a single row per CDR3 protein. The data contain 600,000 or so distinct CDR3 sequences, approximately 44% of them singletons. Sequencing used peripheral blood or thyroid tissue (not recorded which). The receptors shown here come from a woman under 30 with Graves' hyperthyroidism. Each CDR3 is given with its conserved first and last residue. D genes are given only for firm matches. Size is stated for part of the rows, as once, few or many counts, or as a class when the clone is expanded.

v_call	clone_size	cdr3_length	d_call	j_call	cdr3_aa	cdr3_nt
TRBV20-1	.	15	TRBD2	TRBJ2-5	CSASSSGRPQETQYF	TGCAGTGCTAGCTCCAGCGGGAGGCCCCAAGAGACCCAGTACTTC
TRBV7-9	many	12	TRBD1	TRBJ1-1	CASSTGGQEAFF	TGTGCCAGCAGTACAGGGGGCCAGGAAGCTTTCTTT
TRBV6-6	.	15	TRBD2	TRBJ2-3	CASSRTSGITDTQYF	TGTGCCAGCAGTCGGACTAGCGGGATCACAGATACGCAGTATTTT
TRBV9	.	14	TRBD1	TRBJ2-5	CASSEGQGTGTQYF	TGTGCCAGCAGCGAGGGACAGGGGACGGGGACCCAGTACTTC
TRBV7-9	few	13	.	TRBJ2-7	CASSVLQASEQYF	TGTGCCAGCAGCGTCCTACAGGCGTCCGAGCAGTACTTC
TRBV29-1	.	14	.	TRBJ2-6	CSPSGVSGANVLTF	TGCAGCCCAAGTGGCGTCTCTGGGGCCAACGTCCTGACTTTC
TRBV2	many	12	.	TRBJ2-5	CASSDSGETQYF	TGTGCCAGCAGTGATTCCGGGGAGACCCAGTACTTC
TRBV7-8	few	13	.	TRBJ2-7	CASSQLSSYEQYF	TGTGCCAGCAGCCAATTGAGCTCCTACGAGCAGTACTTC
TRBV12-3/TRBV12-4	.	13	.	TRBJ1-5	CASIGVEGQPQHF	TGTGCCAGCATCGGGGTCGAGGGTCAGCCCCAGCATTTT
TRBV29-1	many	11	.	TRBJ1-3	CSVTSGNTIYF	TGCAGCGTAACGTCTGGAAACACCATATATTTT
TRBV2	.	17	.	TRBJ1-5	CASSPYAQGVGNQPQHF	TGTGCCAGCAGTCCCTACGCACAGGGAGTCGGGAATCAGCCCCAGCATTTT
TRBV11-3	.	16	TRBD2	TRBJ2-2	CASSRGVAGVGGELFF	TGTGCCAGCAGCAGAGGGGTAGCGGGAGTAGGCGGGGAGCTGTTTTTT
TRBV7-9	once	16	.	TRBJ1-1	CASSLQPGVGNTEAFF	TGTGCCAGCAGCTTGCAACCCGGCGTGGGAAACACTGAAGCTTTCTTT
TRBV29-1	.	16	.	TRBJ2-5	CSEGDGYTFGSGTQYF	.
TRBV20-1	.	13	TRBD2	TRBJ2-5	CSANVAGQETPYF	TGCAGTGCTAACGTAGCGGGACAAGAGACCCCGTACTTC
TRBV7-9	few	16	TRBD2	TRBJ2-5	CASSLSPAGVEETQYF	TGTGCCAGCAGCTTGAGTCCTGCGGGAGTAGAAGAGACCCAGTACTTC
TRBV7-3	few	14	.	TRBJ2-5	CASSYGGAGETQYF	TGTGCCAGCAGCTACGGGGGCGCGGGAGAGACCCAGTACTTC
TRBV6-2/TRBV6-3	.	16	.	TRBJ2-2	CASSVLRHMNTGELFF	TGTGCCAGCAGTGTCCTACGACACATGAACACCGGGGAGCTGTTTTTT
TRBV6-6	.	14	TRBD2	TRBJ2-5	CASTPSGRRETQYF	TGTGCCAGCACTCCTAGCGGGAGAAGAGAGACCCAGTACTTC
TRBV20-1	.	15	.	TRBJ1-1	CSVSAGGNRNTEAFF	TGCAGTGTTTCGGCGGGGGGCAACCGGAACACTGAAGCTTTCTTT
TRBV7-2	many	13	TRBD1	TRBJ1-6	CASSFTGVSPLHF	TGTGCCAGCAGCTTCACAGGGGTTTCACCCCTCCACTTT
TRBV12-3/TRBV12-4	.	14	.	TRBJ1-1	CASSGQSHGTEAFF	TGTGCCAGCAGTGGACAGTCCCACGGAACTGAAGCTTTCTTT
TRBV20-1	few	15	TRBD1	TRBJ1-6	CSARISTGWNSPLHF	TGCAGTGCTAGAATTTCGACAGGGTGGAACTCACCCCTCCACTTT
TRBV7-9	.	13	.	TRBJ1-1	CASSRPGKSEAFF	TGTGCCAGCAGCCGTCCTGGGAAGAGTGAAGCTTTCTTT
TRBV6-5	.	15	TRBD2	TRBJ2-7	CASSYGLAGVEEQYF	TGTGCCAGCAGTTACGGTCTAGCGGGAGTGGAGGAGCAGTACTTC
TRBV4-2	.	15	.	TRBJ1-2	CASSQVRGNNYGYTF	TGTGCCAGCAGCCAAGTCAGGGGTAATAACTATGGCTACACCTTC
TRBV9	few	16	TRBD2	TRBJ2-5	CASSPQAEGGPETQYF	TGTGCCAGCAGCCCTCAGGCCGAGGGAGGGCCGGAGACCCAGTACTTC
TRBV19	few	13	.	TRBJ1-4	CASSIPDRKKLFF	TGTGCCAGTAGTATACCGGACAGAAAAAAACTGTTTTTT
TRBV20-1	.	11	.	TRBJ2-5	CSARKGETQYF	TGCAGTGCTAGAAAGGGAGAGACCCAGTACTTC
TRBV2	many	14	.	TRBJ1-1	CASSEGTASTEAFF	TGTGCCAGCAGTGAAGGAACAGCGTCTACTGAAGCTTTCTTT
TRBV9	.	13	.	TRBJ1-1	CASSVAQNTEAFF	TGTGCCAGCAGCGTAGCACAGAACACTGAAGCTTTCTTT